The 15 T cell receptor beta chains in this list originate from one sample, sequenced in a study of early T cells in non-severe SARS-CoV-2 infection. One entry per CDR3 protein, called by TCRdb with MiXCR from the 5' RACE reads. The sample holds more than 65,000 distinct CDR3 sequences, 3.5% to 6% seen once. The specimen comprised whole blood, sampled at baseline. Source of these receptors: an adult who was a healthcare worker with PCR-confirmed SARS-CoV-2 infection or an uninfected control (not recorded which). The donor label of this sample is uncertain.

This chain links TRBV7-2 with TRBJ2-2; D is unresolved. Looked up from germline, CDR1 is SGHTA and CDR2 is FQGNSA. Trimming removed 7 bases at V and 0 bases at J, with 15 bases between. This CDR3 comprises 16 residues. CDR3 nucleotides: TGTGCCAGCACCCCCCAGCCGTTCGCGAACACCGGGGAGCTGTTTTTT. Translation: CASTPQPFANTGELFF.

This clonotype was observed a few times. V is TRBV4-3 and J is TRBJ1-1; D is ambiguous. The germline V gene has CDR1 LGHNA and CDR2 YSLEER. CDR3 size: 13 residues. V dropped 3 bases and J dropped 4 bases, with 9 bases sitting between them. DNA of the CDR3: TGCGCCAGCAGCCATGGCTCGGGCACTGAAGCTTTCTTT. It translates to CASSHGSGTEAFF.

This clonotype was counted at least ten times. This sequence joins TRBV13 and TRBJ1-6; TRBD1 aligns across 7 bases. The CDR3 has 14 residues. The junction had 7 bases not matched to a gene; V was cut back by 5 bases and J by 9 bases. Germline-derived CDR1 and CDR2 are PRHDT and FYEKMQ (reference sequence). CDR3 nucleotides: TGTGCCAGCAGCCCCCCTCAGGGGGTTTCACCCCTCCACTTT. This encodes CASSPPQGVSPLHF.

The V gene is TRBV11-2, the J gene TRBJ1-3; tentatively, D is TRBD1 (5 bases). This CDR3 has 16 residues. The V end lost 2 bases, the J end lost 1 base, and 12 bases lay between the germline ends. Germline lookup yields CDR1 SGHAT and CDR2 FQNNGV. The CDR3 DNA follows: TGTGCCAGCAGCTTAACGGGGGTCGGGTCTGGAAACACCATATATTTT. Translation gives CASSLTGVGSGNTIYF. The entire variable domain, with the rest obtained from reference TRBV11-2 and TRBJ1-3, is as follows: EAGVAQSPRYKIIEKRQSVAFWCNPISGHATLYWYQQILGQGPKLLIQFQNNGVVDDSQLPKDRFSAERLKGVDSTLKIQPAKLEDSAVYLCASSLTGVGSGNTIYFGEGSWLTVV.

This clonotype occurred many times. V usage is TRBV7-9 and J usage is TRBJ2-1, with 8 bases identical to TRBD1. This CDR3 comprises 12 residues. Per the germline V gene, CDR1 is SEHNR and CDR2 is FQNEAQ (reference sequence). J lost 8 bases, V lost 3 bases, and 0 bases had no gene match. The CDR3 region has the DNA TGTGCCAGCAGCTTGACAGGGGATGAGCAGTTCTTC. Translating it yields CASSLTGDEQFF.

This clonotype was recorded many times. V usage is TRBV9 and J usage is TRBJ2-1; TRBD2 aligns across 9 bases. CDR3 length: 16 residues. The junction had 9 bases not matched to a gene; V was cut back by 4 bases and J by 4 bases. Germline V lookup: CDR1 SGDLS, CDR2 YYNGEE. The CDR3 is CASSSSRLAGYNEQFF. In nucleotides, the CDR3 is TGTGCCAGCAGCTCAAGTCGGCTAGCGGGGTACAATGAGCAGTTCTTC.

There are many counts of this clonotype. This chain joins TRBV14 and TRBJ1-1, with D unclear. V lost 5 bases, J lost 8 bases, and 15 bases lay in between. The CDR3 has 13 amino acids. CDR1 and CDR2 from the germline V gene are SGHDN and FVKESK. CDR3 amino acids: CASSATEMSEAFF. The CDR3 bases are TGTGCCAGCAGCGCAACAGAGATGTCGGAAGCTTTCTTT. Based on the CDR3 plus reference TRBV14 and TRBJ1-1, the full variable domain is EAGVTQFPSHSVIEKGQTVTLRCDPISGHDNLYWYRRVMGKEIKFLLHFVKESKQDESGMPNNRFLAERTGGTYSTLKVQPAELEDSGVYFCASSATEMSEAFFGQGTRLTVV.

There are many counts of this clonotype. The chain couples TRBV28 to TRBJ1-6; 9 nucleotides agree with TRBD1. This CDR3 comprises 13 residues. After removal of 5 bases from V and 11 bases from J, the junction contained 4 bases not matched to a gene. Germline CDR1 reads MDHEN; CDR2 reads SYDVKM. CDR3 amino acids: CASSAGQGPPLHF. CDR3 DNA: TGTGCCAGCAGTGCCGGACAGGGGCCACCCCTCCACTTT.

This clonotype was observed many times. This CDR3 reads CASSLEPPKRYF. CDR3 sequence (DNA): TGCGCCAGCAGCTTGGAACCCCCCAAGCGGTACTTC. The rearrangement joins TRBV5-1 to TRBJ2-7; D not certain. CDR1 is SGHRS and CDR2 is YFSETQ in the germline V gene. This CDR3 contains 12 residues. The V end lost 0 bases, the J end lost 12 bases, and 13 bases lay between the germline ends.

This clonotype was seen at least ten times. The rearrangement joins TRBV7-8 to TRBJ1-5, with D tentatively TRBD1 (5 bases). Germline CDR1 reads SGHVS; CDR2 reads FQNEAQ. The ends were cut back, 1 base at V and 4 bases at J, with 11 bases in the middle. The CDR3 has 15 residues. CDR3 nucleotide sequence: TGTGCCAGCAGCTTAGTCAAGGGACTAAATCAGCCCCAGCATTTT. Translating gives CASSLVKGLNQPQHF.

In its sample, this clonotype was seen a few times. The chain employs TRBV19 and TRBJ1-6; D not resolved. CDR1 LNHDA and CDR2 SQIVND come from the germline V gene (reference sequence). The V end lost 3 bases, the J end lost 7 bases, and 10 bases lay between the germline ends. The CDR3 is made up of 14 amino acids. The CDR3 is CASSIGVRNSPLHF. CDR3 coding DNA: TGTGCCAGTAGTATCGGCGTGCGAAATTCACCCCTCCACTTT.

This clonotype was counted ten times or more. The rearrangement links TRBV7-2 to TRBJ1-5, with D unresolved. Trimming removed 5 bases from V and 2 bases from J, with 13 bases in between. CDR3 length equals 15 residues. Per the germline V gene, CDR1 is SGHTA and CDR2 is FQGNSA. CDR3 region: CASSRNFGGNQPQHF. For the CDR3, the DNA is TGTGCCAGCAGCAGAAACTTCGGGGGCAATCAGCCCCAGCATTTT.

This clonotype has a handful of counts. V and J are TRBV12-3 or TRBV12-4 and TRBJ1-4; D is uncertain. The CDR3 spans 13 residues. V gave up 5 bases and J gave up 6 bases, with 10 bases separating them. The CDR3, as DNA: TGTGCCAGCAGTCGTTCACTGGATGAAAAACTGTTTTTT. Protein: CASSRSLDEKLFF.

This clonotype was found a few times. The gene calls are TRBV4-2 and TRBJ2-1, with D possibly being TRBD2 (6 bases). CDR3 length: 18 residues. Germline CDR1 reads LGHNA; CDR2 reads YNFKEQ. V shed 0 bases and J shed 0 bases, with 15 bases lying between them. The CDR3 nucleotides read TGTGCCAGCAGCCAAGACCCCCGAACGGGAGACTCCTACAATGAGCAGTTCTTC. Amino acids: CASSQDPRTGDSYNEQFF.

This clonotype was seen ten or more times. This sequence joins TRBV5-6 and TRBJ1-5; D remains ambiguous. CDR3 length equals 13 residues. Trimming removed 4 bases at V and 3 bases at J, with 8 bases between. Germline CDR1 and CDR2: SGHDT and YYEEEE. The CDR3 bases are TGTGCCAGCAGCCCTAGCCACAATCAGCCCCAGCATTTT. Translation gives CASSPSHNQPQHF.